This T cell receptor (beta chain) was captured in a study of blood T cells in healthy people across ages. General study points: Percentage of naive T cells showed a strong correlation with TCR beta diversity. Naive CD4+ cells and diversity were both higher in long-lived donors than in aged donors.

A J-beta primer mix and a sample-barcoded 5' primer were used in a second PCR of about 7 to 11 cycles. TCRdb independently ran MiXCR on the 5' RACE reads; one entry per CDR3 protein. Found here are 1.4 million to 1.5 million distinct CDR3 sequences, approximately 38% of them singletons; the top ten hold approximately 7.9%. V gave up 0 bases and J gave up 0 bases; unmatched junction bases: 15. The germline gives CDR1 LGHNA, CDR2 YNFKEQ. The CDR3 runs to 20 residues. A few counts support this clonotype. Its antigen is not identified. The specimen sequenced was blood. This receptor was identified in a woman between 18 and 29 years old in good health. This chain connects TRBV4-2 to TRBJ1-1; 8 bases are shared with TRBD1. The CDR3: CASSQDPGVPGGKVNTEAFF. The CDR3 region has the DNA TGTGCCAGCAGCCAAGATCCCGGCGTACCAGGGGGCAAGGTGAACACTGAAGCTTTCTTT.